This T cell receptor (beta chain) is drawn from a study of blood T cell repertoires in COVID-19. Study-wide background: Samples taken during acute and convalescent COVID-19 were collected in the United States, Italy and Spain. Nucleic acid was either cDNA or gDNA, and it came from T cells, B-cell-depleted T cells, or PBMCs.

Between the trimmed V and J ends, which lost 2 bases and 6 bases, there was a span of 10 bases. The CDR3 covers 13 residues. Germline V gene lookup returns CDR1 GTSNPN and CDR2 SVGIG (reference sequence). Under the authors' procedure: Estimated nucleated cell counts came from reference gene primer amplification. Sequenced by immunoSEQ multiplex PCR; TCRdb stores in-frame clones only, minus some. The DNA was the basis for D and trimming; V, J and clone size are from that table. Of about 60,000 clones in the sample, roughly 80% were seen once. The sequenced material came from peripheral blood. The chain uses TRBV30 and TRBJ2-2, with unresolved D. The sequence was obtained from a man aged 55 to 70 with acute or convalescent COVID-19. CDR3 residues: CAWSPGYSGELFF. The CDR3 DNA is TGTGCCTGGAGTCCGGGTTATTCCGGGGAGCTGTTTTTT. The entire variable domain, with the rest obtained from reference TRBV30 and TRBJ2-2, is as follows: SQTIHQWPATLVQPVGSPLSLECTVEGTSNPNLYWYRQAAGRGLQLLFYSVGIGQISSEVPQNLSASRPQDRQFILSSKKLLLSDSGFYLCAWSPGYSGELFFGEGSRLTVL.